This T cell receptor beta chain is from a study of T cell changes during pregnancy in multiple sclerosis. Data came from immunoSEQ multiplex PCR; TCRdb stores just in-frame clones and leaves some out. The table shows about 41,000 clones, with 85% to 95% occurring only once. The germline V gene encodes CDR1 MRHNA and CDR2 SNTAGT. This CDR3 has 13 residues. Trimming shortened V by 8 bases and J by 6 bases, and 13 bases separated the two germline ends. V usage is TRBV6-4 and J usage is TRBJ2-2, with a possible D match to TRBD1 (7 bases). The source of this sequence is a female donor with multiple sclerosis, enrolled in a pregnancy study. The sample was CD8+ T cells from peripheral blood mononuclear cells, taken in the third trimester of pregnancy. CDR3 DNA sequence: TGTGCCAGCGGCGGGACAGCTCCCGGGGAGCTGTTTTTT. Translated, it gives CASGGTAPGELFF.